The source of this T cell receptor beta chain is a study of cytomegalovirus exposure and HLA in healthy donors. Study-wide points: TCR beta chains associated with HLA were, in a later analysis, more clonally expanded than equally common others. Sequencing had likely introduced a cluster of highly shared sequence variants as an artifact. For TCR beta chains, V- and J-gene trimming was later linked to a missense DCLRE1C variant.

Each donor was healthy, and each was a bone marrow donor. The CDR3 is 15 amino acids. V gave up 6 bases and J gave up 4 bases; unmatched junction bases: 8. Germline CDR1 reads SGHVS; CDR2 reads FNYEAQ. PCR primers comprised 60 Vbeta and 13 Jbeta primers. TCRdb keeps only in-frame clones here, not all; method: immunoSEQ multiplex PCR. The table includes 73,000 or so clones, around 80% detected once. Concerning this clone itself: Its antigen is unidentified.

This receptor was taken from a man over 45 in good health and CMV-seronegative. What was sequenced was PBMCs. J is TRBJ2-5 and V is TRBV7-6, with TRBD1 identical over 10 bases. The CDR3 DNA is TGTGCCAGCAGGGCCGGGACAGGGGCACTAGAGACCCAGTACTTC. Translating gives CASRAGTGALETQYF.